Sequencing of this T cell receptor beta chain was carried out in a study of cytotoxic CD8 clonotypes in ibrutinib-treated CLL. As for this clone: Its specificity is not known.

CDR1 is SQVTM, CDR2 ANQGSEA, per germline. Trimming took 4 bases from V and 0 from J, leaving 9 bases between them. The CDR3 sequence is 13 residues long. Findings and caveats of the study: Clonality increased at ibrutinib response and stayed stable in sustained remission. At progression, however, it fell back toward baseline.

TCRdb's table, derived via immunoSEQ multiplex PCR, lists solely in-frame clones and lacks some. The repertoire holds about 140,000 clones, with more than 70% as singletons. The chain uses TRBV29-1 and TRBJ1-1, with unresolved D. This clonotype was obtained from a human donor with chronic lymphocytic leukemia. The sample in question was PBMCs, obtained after 36 months of ibrutinib treatment. CDR3 in amino acids: CSVGASLNTEAFF. CDR3 bases: TGCAGCGTTGGGGCCAGCTTGAACACTGAAGCTTTCTTT.